These 14 T cell receptor beta chains came from one sample sequenced in a study of T-cell reconstitution after alpha-beta-depleted transplantation in children. Preparation of the TCRbeta library involved a method that used unique molecular identifiers. TCRdb itself ran the PCR reads through MiXCR, one entry per CDR3 protein. In the table there are approximately 400,000 distinct CDR3 sequences, 11% of which are singletons. Sequenced here: PBMCs from the stem cell graft donor, sampled from the stem cell graft. Receptor source: a human donor who donated a stem cell graft to a child with acute myeloid leukemia.

The chain's CDR3 is CASSPLGQGATYEQYF. The CDR3 DNA follows: TGTGCCAGCAGTCCCCTCGGCCAGGGGGCCACCTACGAGCAGTACTTC. J is TRBJ2-7 and V is TRBV27, with TRBD1 matching over 8 bases. With 5 bases clipped from V and 2 bases from J, the junction kept 11 bases outside the gene matches. This CDR3 region has 16 residues. Germline V gene lookup returns CDR1 MNHEY and CDR2 SMNVEV (reference sequence).

As to this clonotype: A clone one base away is much larger, so this may be a read error. The CDR3 bases are TGCAGCGTTACCCTCGGGGTCCGCGAGCAGTACTTC. Translated: CSVTLGVREQYF. The chain combines TRBV29-1 with TRBJ2-7; TRBD2 is a possible D gene (5 bases). Looked up from germline, CDR1 is SQVTM and CDR2 is ANQGSEA. The CDR3 is 12 amino acids. The V and J ends lost 5 bases and 6 bases respectively, with 14 bases between them.

The chain joins TRBV29-1 to TRBJ2-1; 8 bases map to TRBD2. After removal of 4 bases from V and 9 bases from J, the junction contained 11 bases not matched to a gene. The CDR3 is 14 residues long. Germline CDR1 SQVTM, CDR2 ANQGSEA. The CDR3 protein is CSVGTGGLVGEQFF. The DNA of the CDR3 is TGCAGCGTTGGAACGGGAGGGCTGGTGGGTGAGCAGTTCTTC.

This clonotype was seen more than once but under ten times. The chain is built from TRBV29-1 and TRBJ1-1; D might be TRBD1 (5 bases). V lost 7 bases, J lost 4 bases, and 16 bases lay in between. The CDR3 is made up of 13 amino acids. Germline lookup yields CDR1 SQVTM and CDR2 ANQGSEA. This CDR3 reads CSGLFTGLTEAFF. CDR3 DNA: TGCAGCGGACTCTTCACAGGCCTCACTGAAGCTTTCTTT.

This clonotype turned up a few times. The genes are TRBV12-3 or TRBV12-4 and TRBJ2-6; perhaps TRBD1 as D (6 bases). The CDR3 sequence is 13 residues long. Trimming cost V 6 bases and J 4 bases, with 7 bases left between them. The CDR3 DNA is TGTGCCAGCAGGGGGGCCGGGGCCAACGTCCTGACTTTC. This gives the protein CASRGAGANVLTF.

This clonotype appeared many times. V and J are TRBV5-5 and TRBJ1-6; the D is unclear. The CDR3 has 15 amino acids. Trimming removed 0 bases at V and 5 bases at J, with 9 bases between. Germline V gives CDR1 SGHKS, CDR2 YYEKEE (reference sequence). In nucleotides, the CDR3 is TGTGCCAGCAGCTTGGTTCCTACGGATAATTCACCCCTCCACTTT. It yields the protein CASSLVPTDNSPLHF. Full variable domain (missing parts from reference TRBV5-5 and TRBJ1-6): DAGVTQSPTHLIKTRGQQVTLRCSPISGHKSVSWYQQVLGQGPQFIFQYYEKEERGRGNFPDRFSARQFPNYSSELNVNALLLGDSALYLCASSLVPTDNSPLHFGNGTRLTVT.

This clonotype came up a few times. CDR3 in amino acids: CATSWSSGYNEQFF. The CDR3 DNA reads as TGTGCCACCAGCTGGTCTAGCGGTTACAATGAGCAGTTCTTC. The genes are TRBV15 and TRBJ2-1, with 7 positions matching TRBD2. Per the germline V gene, CDR1 is LNHNV and CDR2 is YYDKDF (reference sequence). This CDR3 is 14 amino acids long. The V gene end was trimmed by 5 bases and the J gene end by 4 bases; junction bases not matched to a gene: 5.

This clonotype was seen a few times. V and J are TRBV3-1 and TRBJ2-1, with TRBD2 as a possible D gene (6 bases). Looked up from germline, CDR1 is LGHDT and CDR2 is YNNKEL (reference sequence). Between the trimmed V and J ends, which lost 0 bases and 10 bases, there was a span of 16 bases. This CDR3 has 15 amino acids. The CDR3 nucleotides read TGTGCCAGCAGCCAAGAAGATTTGGCTAGCGAGGAGCAGTTCTTC. It codes for CASSQEDLASEEQFF.

Ten or more counts support this clonotype. The V gene is TRBV20-1, the J gene TRBJ2-3; 9 nucleotides match TRBD2. The J segment lost 0 bases and the V segment lost 1 base, leaving 8 bases of the junction unmatched. This CDR3 has 17 residues. Germline V lookup: CDR1 DFQATT, CDR2 SNEGSKA (reference sequence). CDR3 in amino acids: CSARGWASGTSTDTQYF. For the CDR3, the DNA is TGCAGTGCTAGAGGTTGGGCTAGCGGGACTAGCACAGATACGCAGTATTTT.

There are a few counts of this clonotype. The chain links TRBV6-5 to TRBJ2-5; no clear D gene. CDR3 length equals 11 residues. Trimming left V 5 bases short and J 9 bases short, with 10 bases between. The germline CDR1 and CDR2 sequences are MNHEY and SVGAGI. In DNA form, the CDR3 reads TGTGCCAGCAGTAACAGTAGAGCCCAGTACTTC. It encodes CASSNSRAQYF.

This clonotype was observed a handful of times. CDR3 DNA sequence: TGTGCCAGCAGACTAGGACTAGCGGGAGGGGACAACGAGCAGTACTTC. It translates to CASRLGLAGGDNEQYF. The chain couples TRBV27 to TRBJ2-7; 15 bases map to TRBD2. V dropped 6 bases and J dropped 5; count of bases not matched to a gene: 8. This CDR3 is 16 amino acids long. CDR1 and CDR2 from the germline V gene are MNHEY and SMNVEV (reference sequence).

The chain couples TRBV20-1 to TRBJ2-6, with 9 bases identical to TRBD1. V trimming: 0 bases; J trimming: 4 bases; junction bases outside the gene matches: 10. The V gene's germline CDR1 is DFQATT and CDR2 SNEGSKA (reference sequence). CDR3 length: 18 amino acids. CDR3 DNA sequence: TGCAGTGCTAGAGACCCATCACAGGGGGCAGGCGGGGCCAACGTCCTGACTTTC. This encodes CSARDPSQGAGGANVLTF.

This clonotype has at least ten counts. The gene calls are TRBV20-1 and TRBJ1-4; D may be TRBD1 (5 bases). CDR1 is DFQATT, CDR2 SNEGSKA, per germline (reference sequence). V was pared by 0 bases and J by 4 bases, with 12 bases between. The CDR3 has 15 residues. CDR3 sequence (DNA): TGCAGTGCTAGAGATCTCAGGACAAGTAATGAAAAACTGTTTTTT. This encodes CSARDLRTSNEKLFF.

The chain combines TRBV21-1 with TRBJ2-1; the listed D gene, TRBD1, was not tested against the DNA. TRBV21-1 is an annotated pseudogene. The CDR3 contains 12 residues. The CDR3 sequence: CARRGRSNEQFF. In DNA, the CDR3 is TGTGCCAGAAGGGGGCGGAGTAATGAGCAGTTCTTC.